The text below deals with one TCR beta chain. Its antigen is not known. These data are taken from a study of T cell responses to AZD1222 COVID-19 vaccine. On the study more broadly: Pooled in the analysis were second doses at about 4 or about 12 weeks.

Assay: immunoSEQ multiplex PCR; the TCRdb copy retains only in-frame clones and omits some. This sample has over 110,000 clones; less than 95% occur once, and the top ten carry 2.5% to 3.5%. CDR1 and CDR2 (germline): MNHEY, SVGAGI. The CDR3 is made up of 14 amino acids. V was trimmed by 7 bases and J by 4 bases, leaving 14 bases between them. General study findings and limits: Possibly, clonal diversity was underestimated; donors were largely white British and included more females. There were vaccine-associated CD4 TCRs across spike, dominant at 160-218 and 743-854.

Source: peripheral blood, taken on day 0 of AZD1222 vaccination. This clonotype was obtained from an adult in good health. The rearrangement joins TRBV6-5 to TRBJ2-1; D is tentatively TRBD1 or TRBD2 (6 bases each). The CDR3 nucleotides read TGTGCCAGCAACTCGGGGGCCAAATACAATGAGCAGTTCTTC. Residues: CASNSGAKYNEQFF.